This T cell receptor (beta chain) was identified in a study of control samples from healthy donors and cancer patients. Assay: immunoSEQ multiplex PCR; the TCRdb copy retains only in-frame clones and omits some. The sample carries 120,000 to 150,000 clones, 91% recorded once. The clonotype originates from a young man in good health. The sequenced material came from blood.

Written as DNA, the CDR3 is TGTGCCAGCAACCCTAGGGACAGGTTATTTTCTCAGCCCCAGCATTTT. Translation: CASNPRDRLFSQPQHF. This chain connects TRBV21-1 to TRBJ1-5; the table gives TRBD1 as D, unverified against the DNA. TRBV21-1 corresponds to a pseudogene. This CDR3 is built from 16 residues.